This TCR beta chain was identified in a study of T cell responses to AZD1222 COVID-19 vaccine. Sequencing used immunoSEQ multiplex PCR; TCRdb keeps in-frame clones, though not all of them. The table has approximately 120,000 clones, around nine tenths seen once. As regards this clone: Its antigen remains unknown.

The CDR3 is 17 residues long. The V gene end was trimmed by 1 base and the J gene end by 5 bases; junction bases not matched to a gene: 13. Per the germline V gene, CDR1 is WSHSY and CDR2 is SAAADI. Study-level findings and limits: Spike-specific TCR breadth and depth rose after two AZD1222 doses. The span of vaccine-associated CD4 TCRs extended across spike, with dominance at 160-218 and 743-854. Clonal diversity was possibly underestimated; the donors were predominantly white British and more often female.

This TCR derives from an adult in good health. This chain links TRBV10-2 with TRBJ1-1; 7 nucleotides match TRBD1. Here the sequenced sample was peripheral blood, taken on day 0 of MenACWY control vaccination. CDR3 in DNA: TGCGCCAGCAGTGAGTACATGACAGGGAACGAGGTGACTGAAGCTTTCTTT. It specifies CASSEYMTGNEVTEAFF.